One sample yielded the 7 T cell receptor beta chains listed below, sequenced in a study of blood T cell repertoires in COVID-19. The assay was immunoSEQ multiplex PCR, and TCRdb's table has in-frame clones only and misses some. The sample contains about 90,000 clones, 91% of which appear only once. Sequencing input: peripheral blood. Receptors were obtained from a human donor with active COVID-19. The donor label of this sample is uncertain.

The V and J genes are TRBV7-3 and TRBJ2-3; the match to TRBD2 covers 11 bases. Germline CDR1 and CDR2: SGHTA and FQGTGA. The CDR3 contains 15 residues. V lost 6 bases, J lost 0 bases, and 2 bases stayed unmatched. CDR3 sequence reads: CASSRTSGSTDTQYF. The CDR3 DNA is TGTGCCAGCAGTCGGACTAGCGGGAGCACAGATACGCAGTATTTT.

The chain combines TRBV4-3 with TRBJ1-4, with 12 bases fitting TRBD1. The germline CDR1 and CDR2 sequences are LGHNA and YSLEER. CDR3 size: 18 residues. Trimming took 0 bases from V and 8 from J; bases not matched to a gene: 10. CDR3 in DNA: TGCGCCAGCAGCCAAGAGCTCCCGGGACAGGGGGCGAAGGAAAAACTGTTTTTT. It is translated as CASSQELPGQGAKEKLFF.

Only one count was recorded for this clone. The V gene is TRBV19, the J gene TRBJ2-7, with D perhaps TRBD1 (6 bases). The germline V and J ends were trimmed by 3 bases and 2 bases, with 14 bases remaining between them. CDR1 and CDR2 from the germline V gene are LNHDA and SQIVND (reference sequence). The CDR3 has 15 amino acids. CDR3 sequence (DNA): TGTGCCAGTAGTATGAAGCCAGGGGATCCCTACGAGCAGTACTTC. It is translated as CASSMKPGDPYEQYF.

The chain is built from TRBV24-1 and TRBJ1-2; unclear D gene. V lost 2 bases and J lost 7, with 10 bases in between. The CDR3 consists of 13 residues. From germline, CDR1 is KGHDR and CDR2 SFDVKD. The CDR3 spells CATSDSGVGGYTF. The CDR3 DNA follows: TGTGCCACCAGTGATTCCGGGGTAGGTGGCTACACCTTC.

A single count supports this clone. This chain links TRBV5-1 with TRBJ1-4; tentatively, D is TRBD1 (5 bases). The CDR3 is 15 amino acids. Germline CDR1 reads SGHRS; CDR2 reads YFSETQ. The V end was cut by 5 bases, the J end by 6 bases, with 17 bases between. CDR3 DNA: TGCGCCAGCAGTCAAGGTCAGGGATCCGATGAAAAACTGTTTTTT. It is translated as CASSQGQGSDEKLFF. Using reference TRBV5-1 and TRBJ1-4 for the parts outside the CDR3, the full variable domain is KAGVTQTPRYLIKTRGQQVTLSCSPISGHRSVSWYQQTPGQGLQFLFEYFSETQRNKGNFPGRFSGRQFSNSRSEMNVSTLELGDSALYLCASSQGQGSDEKLFFGSGTQLSVL.

The J gene is TRBJ2-2, the V gene TRBV2; D possibly corresponds to TRBD2 (6 bases). Germline assignment: CDR1 SNHLY and CDR2 FYNNEI. CDR3 size: 13 residues. Trimming removed 10 bases at V and 4 bases at J, with 13 bases between. DNA for the CDR3: TGTGCCACCCAGGTGGGGGGCACCGGGGAGCTGTTTTTT. It translates to CATQVGGTGELFF.

This rearrangement joins TRBV19 to TRBJ2-3, with 7 bases fitting TRBD2. The CDR3 is 15 residues long. Germline CDR1 and CDR2: LNHDA and SQIVND (reference sequence). V shed 5 bases and J 0 bases; nucleotides not matched to a gene: 5. The DNA for the CDR3 is TGTGCCAGTAGTCCAACAGCGGGGAGCACAGATACGCAGTATTTT. It encodes CASSPTAGSTDTQYF. Filled out from reference TRBV19 and TRBJ2-3, the complete variable domain reads DGGITQSPKYLFRKEGQNVTLSCEQNLNHDAMYWYRQDPGQGLRLIYYSQIVNDFQKGDIAEGYSVSREKKESFPLTVTSAQKNPTAFYLCASSPTAGSTDTQYFGPGTRLTVL.